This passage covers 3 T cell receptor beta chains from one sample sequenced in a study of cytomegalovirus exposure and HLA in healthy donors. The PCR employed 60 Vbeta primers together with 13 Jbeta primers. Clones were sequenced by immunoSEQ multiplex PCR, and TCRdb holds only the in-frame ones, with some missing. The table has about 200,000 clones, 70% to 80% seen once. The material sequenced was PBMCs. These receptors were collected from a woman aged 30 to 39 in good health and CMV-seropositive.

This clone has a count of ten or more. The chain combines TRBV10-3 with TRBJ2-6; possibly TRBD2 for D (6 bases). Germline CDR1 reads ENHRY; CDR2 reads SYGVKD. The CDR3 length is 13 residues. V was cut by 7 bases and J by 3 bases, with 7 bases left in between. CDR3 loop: CAITGDGANVLTF. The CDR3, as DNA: TGTGCCATCACGGGGGATGGGGCCAACGTCCTGACTTTC.

The CDR3 spells CASSFYESDEQYF. In nucleotides, the CDR3 is TGTGCCAGCAGCTTCTATGAAAGCGACGAGCAGTACTTC. The rearrangement joins TRBV7-8 to TRBJ2-7; no firm D call. V gave up 3 bases and J gave up 5 bases, with 11 bases separating them. Per the germline V gene, CDR1 is SGHVS and CDR2 is FQNEAQ. The CDR3 contains 13 residues.

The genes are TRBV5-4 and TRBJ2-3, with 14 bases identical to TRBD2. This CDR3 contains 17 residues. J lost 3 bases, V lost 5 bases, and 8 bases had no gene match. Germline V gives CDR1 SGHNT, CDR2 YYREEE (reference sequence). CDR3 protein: CASRRGLAGALTDTQYF. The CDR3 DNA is TGTGCCAGCAGACGGGGACTAGCGGGGGCCCTAACAGATACGCAGTATTTT.